The clone carrying this T cell receptor beta chain appeared a few times. Its antigen is unknown. Using its own MiXCR run on the reads, TCRdb lists one record per CDR3 protein. The sample holds 200,000 to 300,000 distinct CDR3 sequences, around 13% seen once. The sample belongs to a study of T cell repertoires in cytomegalovirus infection. Whole-study results and caveats: Summed public TCR beta family frequency identified CMV carriers bearing the relevant HLA. Ex vivo, HLA-C-restricted CMV-specific TCR beta clonotypes prevailed over the rest of the response.

V shed 1 base and J shed 6 bases, with 11 bases lying between them. The CDR3 is 14 residues long. Germline assignment: CDR1 SGHTA and CDR2 FQGNSA. The receptor was isolated from a human donor in good health (CMV status not recorded). Some clones in this sample may be carry-over from other donors' samples. Sequencing was done on a sample of PBMCs. The V call is TRBV7-2, the J call TRBJ2-3; a possible D gene is TRBD1 (6 bases). The DNA for the CDR3 is TGTGCCAGCAGCTTAGGACAGGTTTGGGATACGCAGTATTTT. Translation: CASSLGQVWDTQYF. Looking up the rest from reference TRBV7-2 and TRBJ2-3 gives the full variable domain: GAGVSQSPSNKVTEKGKDVELRCDPISGHTALYWYRQSLGQGLEFLIYFQGNSAPDKSGLPSDRFSAERTGGSVSTLTIQRTQQEDSAVYLCASSLGQVWDTQYFGPGTRLTVL.